The entry below gives a single T cell receptor (beta chain) sequence along with its context. V lost 6 bases and J lost 1, with 13 bases in between. In germline, CDR1 is SQVTM, CDR2 ANQGSEA. The CDR3 length is 14 residues. The sample comes from a study of blood T cell repertoires in COVID-19. In the study overall: From T cells, B-cell-depleted T cells, or PBMCs came the material, which was cDNA or gDNA.

Produced via immunoSEQ multiplex PCR; TCRdb's table is partial and in-frame only. The data contain tens of thousands of clones, 85% to 95% of them singletons. Sequenced material: peripheral blood. V gene TRBV29-1 combines with J gene TRBJ2-1; D is possibly TRBD2 (7 bases). This TCR came from a human donor in a cohort sampled during active COVID-19. The CDR3 sequence: CSVTGGASYNEQFF. The CDR3 DNA is TGCAGCGTAACGGGGGGCGCATCCTACAATGAGCAGTTCTTC.